By share, the clone carrying this TCR beta chain counts as medium-sized (0.01 to 0.1%). As yet, its antigen is unknown. Described treatment: treatment-naive control, cytoreductive nephrectomy. Clear cell pathology was present in this patient's renal cell carcinoma. These data come from a study of radiation and T cells in renal cell carcinoma. Study-level findings and limits: Irradiated tumors held more dominant CDR3 motifs than control tumors. Irradiated tumors had higher TCR clonality than control tumors. Intratumoral heterogeneity was not captured in these approximately 1 g regions.

Repertoires were generated with immunoSEQ multiplex PCR, while TCRdb's copy carries only in-frame clones and drops some. This sample has 10,000 to 15,000 clones; approximately 62% occur once, and the top ten carry around a fifth. Per germline, CDR1 SGDLS and CDR2 YYNGEE. With 0 bases removed from V and 3 bases from J, the gap between germline ends came to 12 bases. The CDR3 length is 16 residues. The V call is TRBV9, the J call TRBJ2-2; tentative D call: TRBD2 (6 bases). This specimen was tumor tissue, taken from a patient whose treatment was nephrectomy without radiotherapy. The clonotype comes from a woman of 80 years or more with renal cell carcinoma. CDR3 nucleotides: TGTGCCAGCAGCGTAGGTGGAGGGGTTTACACCGGGGAGCTGTTTTTT. Translating gives CASSVGGGVYTGELFF.